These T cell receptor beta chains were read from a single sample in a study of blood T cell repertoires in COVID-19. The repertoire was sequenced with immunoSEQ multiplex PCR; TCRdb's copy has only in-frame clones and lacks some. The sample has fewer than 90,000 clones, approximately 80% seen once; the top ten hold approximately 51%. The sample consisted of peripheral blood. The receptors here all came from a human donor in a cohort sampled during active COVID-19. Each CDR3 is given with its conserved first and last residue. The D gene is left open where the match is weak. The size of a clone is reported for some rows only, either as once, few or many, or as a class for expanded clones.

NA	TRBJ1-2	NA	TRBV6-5	CAIVDTNYGYTF	TGTGCCATCGTGGACACAAACTATGGCTACACCTTC
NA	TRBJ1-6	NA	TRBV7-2	CASSRRAALNSPLHF	TGTGCCAGCAGCCGCCGAGCAGCACTAAATTCACCCCTCCACTTT
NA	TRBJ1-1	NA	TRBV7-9	CASTDRMNTEAFF	TGTGCCAGCACGGACAGAATGAATACTGAAGCTTTCTTT
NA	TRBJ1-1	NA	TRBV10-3	CAISDGGGDTEAFF	TGTGCCATCAGTGACGGCGGCGGGGACACTGAAGCTTTCTTT
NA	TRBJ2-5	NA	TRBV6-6	CASTLDSTEETQYF	TGTGCCAGCACCCTGGACAGCACGGAAGAGACCCAGTACTTC
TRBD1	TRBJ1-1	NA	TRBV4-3	CASSLQGGTEAFF	TGCGCCAGCAGCCTCCAGGGGGGCACTGAAGCTTTCTTT
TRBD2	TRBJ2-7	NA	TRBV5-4	CASSPGGTSTYEQYF	TGTGCCAGCAGCCCTGGTGGGACTAGCACCTACGAGCAGTACTTC
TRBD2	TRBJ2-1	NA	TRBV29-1	CSASRGGGYNEQFF	TGCAGCGCCTCACGTGGCGGGGGGTACAATGAGCAGTTCTTC
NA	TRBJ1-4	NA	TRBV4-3	CASSQARQRTNEKLFF	TGCGCCAGCAGCCAAGCCCGACAGAGGACTAATGAAAAACTGTTTTTT
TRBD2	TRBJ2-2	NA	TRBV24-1	CATSRLAGAGELFF	TGTGCCACCAGCCGGCTAGCGGGAGCCGGGGAGCTGTTTTTT
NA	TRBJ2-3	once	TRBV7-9	CASSTMDLGWADTQYF	TGTGCCAGCAGCACTATGGACTTGGGGTGGGCAGATACGCAGTATTTT
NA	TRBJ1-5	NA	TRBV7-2	CASSLHRSSMQPQHF	TGTGCCAGCAGCTTACACAGGTCGTCAATGCAGCCCCAGCATTTT
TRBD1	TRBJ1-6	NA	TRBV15	CATSRGTGSPGGSPLHF	TGTGCCACCAGCAGAGGGACAGGGTCCCCAGGGGGGTCACCCCTCCACTTT
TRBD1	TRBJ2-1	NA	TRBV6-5	CASSYSIFGQAEQFF	TGTGCCAGCAGTTACTCGATATTTGGACAGGCAGAGCAGTTCTTC
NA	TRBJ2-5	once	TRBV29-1	CSVEETPGETQYF	TGCAGCGTTGAGGAGACTCCGGGGGAGACCCAGTACTTC
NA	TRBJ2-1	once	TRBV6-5	CASSYRHKDRQFF	TGTGCCAGCAGTTACCGACACAAGGACAGGCAGTTCTTC
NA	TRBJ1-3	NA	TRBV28	CASGTQGRAGNTIYF	TGTGCCAGCGGAACGCAGGGTAGGGCTGGAAACACCATATATTTT
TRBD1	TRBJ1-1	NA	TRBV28	CASSSPGQGAGTEAFF	TGTGCCAGCAGTTCCCCGGGACAGGGGGCGGGCACTGAAGCTTTCTTT
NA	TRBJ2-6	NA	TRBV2	CATRDNLASGANVLTF	TGTGCCACACGGGACAACCTCGCCTCTGGGGCCAACGTCCTGACTTTC
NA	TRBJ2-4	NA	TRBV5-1	CASSLAGHRIAKNIQYF	TGCGCCAGCAGCTTGGCCGGACACAGGATAGCCAAAAACATTCAGTACTTC
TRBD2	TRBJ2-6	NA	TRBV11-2	CASSRLAGAGANVLTF	TGTGCCAGCAGCCGACTAGCGGGAGCTGGGGCCAACGTCCTGACTTTC
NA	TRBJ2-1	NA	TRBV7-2	CASSETRRNEQFF	TGTGCCAGCAGCGAAACTAGACGGAATGAGCAGTTCTTC
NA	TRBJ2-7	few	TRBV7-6	CASSLADSPIYEQYF	TGTGCCAGCAGCTTAGCGGACTCACCTATCTACGAGCAGTACTTC
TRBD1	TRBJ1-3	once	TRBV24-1	CATSQTGSGNTIYF	TGTGCCACATCACAGACAGGGTCTGGAAACACCATATATTTT
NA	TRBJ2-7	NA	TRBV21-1	CASSKIGTGSYEQYF	TGTGCCAGCAGCAAAATAGGGACAGGGTCCTACGAGCAGTACTTC
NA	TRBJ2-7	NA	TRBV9	CASSENRDNSSYEQYF	TGTGCCAGCAGCGAAAACCGGGACAATAGCTCCTACGAGCAGTACTTC
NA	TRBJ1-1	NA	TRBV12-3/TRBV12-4	CASTSGSEAFF	TGTGCCAGCACCTCGGGGAGTGAAGCTTTCTTT
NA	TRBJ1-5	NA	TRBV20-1	CSASTGLGQPQHF	TGCAGTGCTAGTACGGGTTTAGGTCAGCCCCAGCATTTT
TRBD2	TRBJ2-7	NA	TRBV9	CASSVGSGGGYEQYF	TGTGCCAGCAGCGTAGGATCGGGGGGAGGCTACGAGCAGTACTTC
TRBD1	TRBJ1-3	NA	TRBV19	CASSPRPGQLQISGNTIYF	TGTGCCAGTAGTCCTCGCCCGGGACAGCTTCAAATCTCTGGAAACACCATATATTTT
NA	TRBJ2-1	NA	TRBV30	CAWSDGSQFF	TGTGCCTGGAGTGATGGCAGTCAGTTCTTC
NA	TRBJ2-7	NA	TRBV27	CASSLNGLTYEQYF	TGTGCCAGCAGCCTCAATGGGCTTACCTACGAGCAGTACTTC
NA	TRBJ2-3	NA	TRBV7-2	CASSLGPPGTDTQYF	TGTGCCAGCAGCTTGGGGCCACCGGGCACAGATACGCAGTATTTT
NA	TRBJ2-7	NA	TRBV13	CASSSVRNYEQYF	TGTGCCAGCAGCTCTGTCAGAAACTACGAGCAGTACTTC
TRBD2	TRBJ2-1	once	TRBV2	CASSETSGRKGEQFF	TGTGCCAGCAGTGAAACTAGCGGGAGAAAGGGTGAGCAGTTCTTC
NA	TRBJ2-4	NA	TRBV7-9	CASSLDSNIQYF	TGTGCCAGCAGCTTAGACTCGAACATTCAGTACTTC
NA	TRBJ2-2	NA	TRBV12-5	CASGLEAGRNTGELFF	TGTGCTAGTGGTTTGGAGGCGGGACGGAACACCGGGGAGCTGTTTTTT
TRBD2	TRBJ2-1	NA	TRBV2	CASIGLAGTNEQFF	TGTGCCAGCATTGGACTAGCGGGAACCAATGAGCAGTTCTTC
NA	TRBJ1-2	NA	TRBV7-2	CASSSSPTGDYGYTF	TGTGCCAGCAGCTCCTCCCCGACAGGAGATTATGGCTACACCTTC
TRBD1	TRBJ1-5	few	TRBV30	CAWSNEGAGYQPQHF	TGTGCCTGGAGCAACGAGGGGGCGGGGTATCAGCCCCAGCATTTT
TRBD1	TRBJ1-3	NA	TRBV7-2	CASSLTGGSGNTIYF	TGTGCCAGCAGTTTAACAGGGGGCTCTGGAAACACCATATATTTT
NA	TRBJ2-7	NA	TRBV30	CAWKRDSYEQYF	TGTGCCTGGAAGAGGGACTCCTACGAGCAGTACTTC
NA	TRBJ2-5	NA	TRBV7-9	CASSFGGRETQYF	TGTGCCAGCAGCTTCGGGGGTAGAGAGACCCAGTACTTC
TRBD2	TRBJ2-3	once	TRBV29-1	CSVEPAGVTDTQYF	TGCAGCGTTGAACCAGCGGGAGTCACAGATACGCAGTATTTT
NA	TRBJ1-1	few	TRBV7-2	CATLGQWNTEAFF	TGTGCCACCCTGGGCCAGTGGAACACTGAAGCTTTCTTT
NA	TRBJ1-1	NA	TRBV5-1	CASSRGGGGVSTEAFF	TGCGCCAGCAGCCGCGGAGGTGGGGGCGTTTCGACTGAAGCTTTCTTT
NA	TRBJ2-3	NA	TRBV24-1	CATSDLSRGGTDTQYF	TGTGCCACCAGTGATTTGTCGAGGGGGGGGACAGATACGCAGTATTTT
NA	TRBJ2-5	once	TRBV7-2	CASSLRGDTGGETQYF	TGTGCCAGCAGCTTACGAGGTGACACCGGCGGGGAGACCCAGTACTTC
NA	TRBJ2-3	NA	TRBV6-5	CASNPDTVGTQYF	TGTGCCAGCAATCCGGACACCGTCGGTACGCAGTATTTT
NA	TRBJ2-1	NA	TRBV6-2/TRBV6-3	CASSYGDSPASEQFF	TGTGCCAGCAGTTATGGGGACTCGCCAGCCAGTGAGCAGTTCTTC
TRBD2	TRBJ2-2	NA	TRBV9	CASSVGLAVGELFF	TGTGCCAGCAGCGTAGGGCTAGCGGTTGGGGAGCTGTTTTTT